What follows are 9 T cell receptor beta chains derived from one specimen sequenced in a study of shared clonotypes between healthy human individuals (TCRdb year 2020). The library was built by means of the immunoSEQ multiplex PCR assay. The immuneACCESS repertoire file appears here via TCRdb, limited to in-frame rearrangements. These files lack a portion of the clones; in checked studies, under half of the deficit traces to unresolved V genes, and the cause of the others is not known. The sample table shows some 2.1 million clones, and 90% to 95% are seen once. Together, the top ten hold 0.13% of the sample. The source material was naive CD4+ T cells sorted from blood. The sample's cell subset or site, from its label and the paper: CD45RA+ positively selected. All receptors come from a young man in good health.

This chain connects TRBV7-9 to TRBJ2-1; D is possibly TRBD2 (5 bases). V lost 4 bases and J lost 9, with 10 bases in between. CDR3 length: 12 amino acids. Germline loops: CDR1 SEHNR, CDR2 FQNEAQ (reference sequence). The CDR3 reads CASSWARGEQFF. In nucleotides, the CDR3 is TGTGCCAGCAGCTGGGCCCGGGGTGAGCAGTTCTTC. Using reference TRBV7-9 and TRBJ2-1 for the parts outside the CDR3, the full variable domain is DTGVSQNPRHKITKRGQNVTFRCDPISEHNRLYWYRQTLGQGPEFLTYFQNEAQLEKSRLLSDRFSAERPKGSFSTLEIQRTEQGDSAMYLCASSWARGEQFFGPGTRLTVL.

The chain joins TRBV2 to TRBJ2-5; TRBD1 aligns across 8 bases. Germline assignment: CDR1 SNHLY and CDR2 FYNNEI. CDR3 length: 16 residues. V shed 6 bases and J 1 base; nucleotides not matched to a gene: 10. The CDR3 DNA is TGTGCCAGCAGCCCCCCAGACAGGGGAGGCCAAGAGACCCAGTACTTC. This encodes CASSPPDRGGQETQYF.

The chain combines TRBV14 with TRBJ1-2; D not certain. CDR1 and CDR2 from the germline V gene are SGHDN and FVKESK. This CDR3 region has 14 residues. V was shortened by 0 bases and J by 4 bases, with 9 bases between the two germline ends. CDR3 DNA sequence: TGTGCCAGCAGCCAAGATTCGGCAGGCTATGGCTACACCTTC. Its translation is CASSQDSAGYGYTF.

This chain connects TRBV9 to TRBJ2-2; 9 bases agree with TRBD2. The J segment lost 5 bases and the V segment lost 0 bases, leaving 20 bases of the junction unmatched. Germline CDR1 reads SGDLS; CDR2 reads YYNGEE. This CDR3 region has 21 residues. CDR3 residues: CASSVDYGGSGGIRATGELFF. The DNA for the CDR3 is TGTGCCAGCAGCGTAGATTATGGAGGGAGCGGGGGGATCAGAGCGACCGGGGAGCTGTTTTTT.

This clone was observed a single time. The chain employs TRBV19 and TRBJ1-5, with unresolved D. Germline CDR1 reads LNHDA; CDR2 reads SQIVND (reference sequence). V lost 3 bases to trimming and J lost 0 bases, with 9 bases between them. This CDR3 has 15 residues. This CDR3 reads CASSIDLSSNQPQHF. The CDR3 DNA reads TGTGCCAGTAGTATTGATCTCAGTAGCAATCAGCCCCAGCATTTT.

As regards this clone: The sample contains more than one DNA sequence encoding this CDR3. In nucleotides, the CDR3 is TGTGCCAGCAGTGAGGTTGTCCAGTACTTC. Encoded protein: CASSEVVQYF. The chain is built from TRBV6-1 and TRBJ2-5; unclear D gene. CDR3 length: 10 amino acids. The ends were cut back, 3 bases at V and 10 bases at J, with 6 bases in the middle. Germline loops: CDR1 MNHNS, CDR2 SASEGT.

The chain has TRBV6-6 and TRBJ2-5; TRBD1 matches 7 bases. V shed 10 bases and J 3 bases; nucleotides not matched to a gene: 5. The CDR3 is 12 residues long. The germline V gene encodes CDR1 MNHNY and CDR2 SVGAGI (reference sequence). CDR3 amino acids: CAIRQGEETQYF. The CDR3 DNA is TGTGCCATTCGACAGGGCGAAGAGACCCAGTACTTC.

The rearrangement links TRBV5-1 to TRBJ1-3; 8 bases are shared with TRBD1. The germline V gene has CDR1 SGHRS and CDR2 YFSETQ. Trimming at V came to 3 bases and at J to 4 bases, leaving 12 bases not matched to a gene. This CDR3 is 17 amino acids long. The CDR3 DNA is TGCGCCAGCAGCTCCGGACAGGGAGTATCAATCGGAAACACCATATATTTT. It codes for CASSSGQGVSIGNTIYF.

The chain combines TRBV7-9 with TRBJ1-2, with D possibly TRBD1 on 5 matching bases. Deletions cut 1 base from V and 5 bases from J, with 8 bases between. CDR1 and CDR2 (germline): SEHNR, FQNEAQ (reference sequence). CDR3 length: 13 amino acids. This CDR3 reads CASSLEEGYGYTF. DNA for the CDR3: TGTGCCAGCAGCTTAGAGGAGGGGTATGGCTACACCTTC.